The 26 T cell receptor beta chains below come from one sample, sequenced in a study of cytotoxic CD8 clonotypes in ibrutinib-treated CLL. TCRdb keeps only in-frame clones here, not all; method: immunoSEQ multiplex PCR. The data hold about 140,000 clones, with around 81% observed a single time. The sample here was PBMCs, taken after 36 months of ibrutinib treatment. The receptor set was obtained from a human donor with chronic lymphocytic leukemia.

The genes are TRBV28 and TRBJ2-7; 9 bases line up with TRBD2. The junction had 4 bases not matched to a gene; V was cut back by 3 bases and J by 4 bases. Germline values: CDR1 MDHEN, CDR2 SYDVKM. CDR3 length equals 14 residues. The CDR3 sequence: CASSFSGGGYEQYF. CDR3 nucleotides: TGTGCCAGCAGTTTTAGCGGGGGTGGGTACGAGCAGTACTTC. Full variable domain (outside the CDR3, taken from reference TRBV28 and TRBJ2-7): DVKVTQSSRYLVKRTGEKVFLECVQDMDHENMFWYRQDPGLGLRLIYFSYDVKMKEKGDIPEGYSVSREKKERFSLILESASTNQTSMYLCASSFSGGGYEQYFGPGTRLTVT.

The chain links TRBV11-2 to TRBJ2-7; D is perhaps TRBD2 (5 bases). V lost 2 bases and J lost 9, with 23 bases in between. CDR1 and CDR2 (germline): SGHAT, FQNNGV. This CDR3 region has 16 residues. This CDR3 reads CASSLTPGYPPIGQYF. CDR3 sequence (DNA): TGTGCCAGCAGCTTAACCCCGGGATACCCTCCTATCGGGCAGTACTTC.

This clone was counted between two and nine times. The rearrangement joins TRBV27 to TRBJ2-3; weak D call: TRBD2 (6 bases). V was trimmed by 6 bases and J by 5 bases, leaving 18 bases between them. This CDR3 has 15 residues. Germline values: CDR1 MNHEY, CDR2 SMNVEV (reference sequence). The CDR3 sequence: CASRRVSGWQDTQYF. In DNA, the CDR3 is TGTGCCAGCAGGAGGGTAAGCGGGTGGCAAGATACGCAGTATTTT.

The chain has TRBV6-5 and TRBJ2-2, with D uncertain. The length of the CDR3 is 11 residues. Germline CDR1 and CDR2: MNHEY and SVGAGI. The germline V and J ends were trimmed by 5 bases and 3 bases, with 1 base remaining between them. CDR3 in DNA: TGTGCCAGCAGTCACACCGGGGAGCTGTTTTTT. Residues: CASSHTGELFF.

V usage is TRBV6-4 and J usage is TRBJ1-6, with D unresolved. Germline-derived CDR1 and CDR2 are MRHNA and SNTAGT. CDR3 length: 13 residues. The V gene lost 3 bases and the J gene lost 6 bases, with 6 bases spanning the gap. This CDR3 is CASSELSNSPLHF. The CDR3, as DNA: TGTGCCAGCAGTGAATTGTCTAATTCACCCCTCCACTTT.

V and J are TRBV6-1 and TRBJ1-2; the D gene is possibly TRBD1 (5 bases). V lost 10 bases and J 2 bases, leaving 20 bases between the germline ends. The length of the CDR3 is 15 residues. Germline CDR1 and CDR2: MNHNS and SASEGT. CDR3 bases: TGTGCCACCACCATCTTCAGACAGAGAAACTATGGCTACACCTTC. It specifies CATTIFRQRNYGYTF.

The genes are TRBV19 and TRBJ1-1; tentative D call: TRBD1 (6 bases). From germline, CDR1 is LNHDA and CDR2 SQIVND (reference sequence). V was shortened by 5 bases and J by 0 bases, with 16 bases between the two germline ends. CDR3 size: 16 residues. In nucleotides, the CDR3 is TGTGCCAGTAGTCCCCGGGACATTGTCATGAACACTGAAGCTTTCTTT. Amino acids: CASSPRDIVMNTEAFF.

This clone has just a few counts. The chain is built from TRBV19 and TRBJ2-3; D unclear. Germline CDR1 and CDR2: LNHDA and SQIVND (reference sequence). This CDR3 has 14 residues. The V and J ends lost 4 bases and 1 base respectively, with 9 bases between them. The CDR3 DNA is TGTGCCAGTAGTAGACGGGCCCGCACAGATACGCAGTATTTT. This codes for CASSRRARTDTQYF.

The chain is built from TRBV10-2 and TRBJ1-3; 8 bases line up with TRBD1. J lost 1 base, V lost 6 bases, and 14 bases had no gene match. This CDR3 is built from 18 residues. Looked up from germline, CDR1 is WSHSY and CDR2 is SAAADI. CDR3 loop: CASRGFPGQDQSGNTIYF. CDR3 bases: TGCGCCAGCAGGGGGTTTCCGGGACAGGACCAATCTGGAAACACCATATATTTT.

V is TRBV6-4 and J is TRBJ2-1; unclear D gene. CDR3 length: 13 residues. Trimming cost V 10 bases and J 2 bases, with 12 bases left between them. CDR1 is MRHNA and CDR2 is SNTAGT in the germline V gene. This CDR3 reads CATSEDTYNEQFF. The CDR3 region has the DNA TGTGCCACCTCCGAGGATACCTACAATGAGCAGTTCTTC.

V usage is TRBV6-5 and J usage is TRBJ1-4, with no clear D. The length of the CDR3 is 15 residues. Trimming left V 5 bases short and J 2 bases short, with 12 bases between. Germline V CDR1 and CDR2: MNHEY, SVGAGI. The CDR3 loop reads CASSLGRRTNEKLFF. CDR3 in DNA: TGTGCCAGCAGTCTCGGCCGGAGGACTAATGAAAAACTGTTTTTT.

V and J are TRBV2 and TRBJ2-2; maybe TRBD2 (5 bases). The CDR3 runs to 12 residues. Germline-derived CDR1 and CDR2 are SNHLY and FYNNEI. The ends were cut back, 3 bases at V and 8 bases at J, with 7 bases in the middle. The CDR3 nucleotides are TGTGCCAGCAGTGACGGGGTTGGGGAGCTGTTTTTT. Translated: CASSDGVGELFF.

The rearrangement uses TRBV6-1 and TRBJ2-5; D might be TRBD2 (6 bases). The CDR3 loop spans 13 amino acids. V lost 10 bases to trimming and J lost 3 bases, with 15 bases between them. The V gene's germline CDR1 is MNHNS and CDR2 SASEGT. DNA of the CDR3: TGTGCCATCACTAACGGAGGGGAAGAGACCCAGTACTTC. Residues: CAITNGGEETQYF.

This chain links TRBV4-1 with TRBJ1-2; perhaps TRBD1 as D (6 bases). CDR1 is MGHRA and CDR2 is YSYEKL in the germline V gene. The CDR3 consists of 16 residues. V lost 4 bases and J lost 4, with 19 bases in between. CDR3 sequence reads: CASSPGGLGDIYGYTF. For the CDR3, the DNA is TGCGCCAGCAGCCCGGGGGGGCTGGGGGACATCTATGGCTACACCTTC.

In this sample, this clone turned up a few times. The V gene is TRBV27, the J gene TRBJ2-7; D uncertain. This CDR3 comprises 12 residues. CDR1 and CDR2 from the germline V gene are MNHEY and SMNVEV (reference sequence). Trimming shortened V by 6 bases and J by 6 bases, and 12 bases separated the two germline ends. The CDR3 protein is CASSASGTEQYF. The CDR3, as DNA: TGTGCCAGCAGCGCCTCGGGCACCGAGCAGTACTTC.

This clone was counted only a few times. The chain recombines TRBV15 with TRBJ1-2, with D possibly matching TRBD1 (5 bases). Deletions cut 0 bases from V and 1 base from J, with 9 bases between. The CDR3 covers 15 residues. Per the germline V gene, CDR1 is LNHNV and CDR2 is YYDKDF (reference sequence). CDR3 residues: CATSRDDGGNYGYTF. The DNA of the CDR3 is TGTGCCACCAGCAGAGATGACGGGGGTAACTATGGCTACACCTTC.

The rearrangement joins TRBV10-3 to TRBJ2-2, with unresolved D. The CDR3 covers 13 residues. Trimming took 5 bases from V and 4 from J, leaving 8 bases between them. The germline V gene encodes CDR1 ENHRY and CDR2 SYGVKD. DNA of the CDR3: TGTGCCATCAGTAGCGAGCCCACCGGGGAGCTGTTTTTT. It translates to CAISSEPTGELFF.

The gene calls are TRBV5-1 and TRBJ1-1; 9 bases match TRBD1. The CDR3 runs 14 residues. CDR1 and CDR2 from the germline V gene are SGHRS and YFSETQ. V lost 5 bases and J lost 4; bases outside the gene matches: 6. The CDR3 reads CASRGTGIITEAFF. CDR3 DNA sequence: TGCGCCAGCAGAGGGACAGGGATAATCACTGAAGCTTTCTTT. Supplemented by reference TRBV5-1 and TRBJ1-1, the full variable domain reads KAGVTQTPRYLIKTRGQQVTLSCSPISGHRSVSWYQQTPGQGLQFLFEYFSETQRNKGNFPGRFSGRQFSNSRSEMNVSTLELGDSALYLCASRGTGIITEAFFGQGTRLTVV.

Here the CDR3 reads CASSSRTGPAEAFF. As DNA, the CDR3 is TGTGCCAGTAGTAGCAGGACCGGGCCGGCTGAAGCTTTCTTT. The V call is TRBV19, the J call TRBJ1-1; no clear D gene. CDR1 and CDR2 (germline): LNHDA, SQIVND (reference sequence). V gave up 4 bases and J gave up 6 bases, with 15 bases separating them. This CDR3 region has 14 residues. The whole variable domain, filled in from reference TRBV19 and TRBJ1-1, reads DGGITQSPKYLFRKEGQNVTLSCEQNLNHDAMYWYRQDPGQGLRLIYYSQIVNDFQKGDIAEGYSVSREKKESFPLTVTSAQKNPTAFYLCASSSRTGPAEAFFGQGTRLTVV.

V and J are TRBV6-1 and TRBJ1-1; 8 bases match TRBD1. The CDR3 extends over 15 amino acids. Germline CDR1 reads MNHNS; CDR2 reads SASEGT. The junction had 12 bases not matched to a gene; V was cut back by 8 bases and J by 4 bases. CDR3 nucleotides: TGTGCCAGCTACCTCCGATGGGACAGGACCACTGAAGCTTTCTTT. Protein sequence: CASYLRWDRTTEAFF.

The CDR3 DNA reads TGTGCCAGCAGTTTTTTCGGGACCCCTTATGGCTACACCTTC. Translated, it gives CASSFFGTPYGYTF. The chain has TRBV28 and TRBJ1-2, with D maybe TRBD1 (5 bases). Germline V gives CDR1 MDHEN, CDR2 SYDVKM. V lost 3 bases to trimming and J lost 5 bases, with 13 bases between them. The CDR3 loop spans 14 amino acids.

The chain joins TRBV18 to TRBJ2-1; D is undetermined. CDR1 KGHSH and CDR2 LQKENI come from the germline V gene. This CDR3 has 17 amino acids. Trimming took 3 bases from V and 0 from J, leaving 15 bases between them. The CDR3 loop is CASSPRVPGSSYNEQFF. In DNA form, the CDR3 reads TGTGCCAGCTCACCCCGCGTCCCAGGATCCTCCTACAATGAGCAGTTCTTC.

This chain connects TRBV18 to TRBJ1-1; D uncertain. CDR1 and CDR2 (germline): KGHSH, LQKENI. This CDR3 spans 16 amino acids. Between the trimmed V and J ends, which lost 2 bases and 0 bases, there was a span of 13 bases. CDR3 region: CASSPTSVLMNTEAFF. Here the CDR3 DNA reads TGTGCCAGCTCACCAACTTCGGTTCTGATGAACACTGAAGCTTTCTTT.

The chain is built from TRBV15 and TRBJ2-2, with D possibly TRBD1 on 8 matching bases. Germline assignment: CDR1 LNHNV and CDR2 YYDKDF (reference sequence). This CDR3 spans 17 amino acids. Trimming took 0 bases from V and 5 from J, leaving 16 bases between them. The CDR3 spells CATSREQGQGGTGELFF. The CDR3 nucleotides read TGTGCCACCAGCAGAGAACAAGGACAGGGAGGGACCGGGGAGCTGTTTTTT.

The genes are TRBV7-8 and TRBJ2-2; 10 nucleotides line up with TRBD2. Losses at the gene ends were 5 bases for V and 2 bases for J; bases not matched to a gene: 5. Germline-derived CDR1 and CDR2 are SGHVS and FQNEAQ. This CDR3 spans 16 amino acids. The CDR3 is CASSPGLADNTGELFF. In DNA, the CDR3 is TGTGCCAGCAGCCCTGGACTAGCGGATAACACCGGGGAGCTGTTTTTT.

The rearrangement uses TRBV2 and TRBJ2-5; TRBD2 might be the D (5 bases). Germline lookup yields CDR1 SNHLY and CDR2 FYNNEI. Between the trimmed V and J ends, which lost 11 bases and 1 base, there was a span of 17 bases. The CDR3 totals 14 residues. The CDR3 is CAGGGRMSQETQYF. The CDR3 coding sequence is TGTGCCGGAGGCGGCAGGATGAGCCAAGAGACCCAGTACTTC.